A selection of T cell receptor beta chains follows, all from one sample in a study of T cell changes during pregnancy in multiple sclerosis. The assay was immunoSEQ multiplex PCR, and TCRdb's table has in-frame clones only and misses some. The sample has about 80,000 clones, less than 95% seen once. Source: peripheral blood, taken in the third trimester of pregnancy. The receptors were sampled from a female donor with multiple sclerosis, enrolled in a pregnancy study. Each CDR3 is given without its conserved first and last residue. Fields, in order: V gene, J gene, CDR3 protein.

V: TRBV4-1
J: TRBJ1-4
CDR3: ASSQERYANEKLF

V: TRBV2
J: TRBJ1-6
CDR3: ASTSWGTVNSPLH

V: TRBV30
J: TRBJ1-1
CDR3: AWSAGIQNTEAF

V: TRBV15
J: TRBJ1-1
CDR3: ATSRDTGPTF

V: TRBV19
J: TRBJ2-5
CDR3: ASSIGTGIETQY

V: TRBV7-3
J: TRBJ2-5
CDR3: ASSPRVGGQETQY

V: TRBV4-1
J: TRBJ1-1
CDR3: ASSHFRGQVSMNTEAF

V: TRBV5-1
J: TRBJ2-5
CDR3: ASNRQASQETQY

V: TRBV7-3
J: TRBJ1-2
CDR3: ASSTDRGRRSDGYT

V: TRBV11-3
J: TRBJ2-3
CDR3: ASSFRGGGDTQY